Listed here are 6 T cell receptor beta chains from one sample, sequenced in a study of T cell changes during pregnancy in multiple sclerosis. Sequenced by immunoSEQ multiplex PCR; TCRdb stores in-frame clones only, minus some. The sample carries approximately 50,000 clones, approximately 94% recorded once. The material was CD4+ T cells from peripheral blood mononuclear cells, obtained in the third trimester of pregnancy. The receptors were gathered from a female donor with multiple sclerosis, enrolled in a pregnancy study.

The chain employs TRBV7-9 and TRBJ1-4; no definite D call. CDR1 and CDR2 (germline): SEHNR, FQNEAQ (reference sequence). Trimming took 5 bases from V and 8 from J, leaving 18 bases between them. This CDR3 has 15 amino acids. DNA for the CDR3: TGTGCCAGCAGCCCCGGCGCGGGTAGAGGAGAAAAACTGTTTTTT. This encodes CASSPGAGRGEKLFF.

This chain joins TRBV27 and TRBJ1-4; the D is unclear. The CDR3 is 14 amino acids. V was trimmed by 3 bases and J by 4 bases, leaving 9 bases between them. The germline V gene encodes CDR1 MNHEY and CDR2 SMNVEV (reference sequence). The DNA for the CDR3 is TGTGCCAGCAGTTTCAGTCAGTATAATGAAAAACTGTTTTTT. The encoded protein is CASSFSQYNEKLFF.

Details on this clone: The junction departs from germline at one end; a sequencing error may be responsible. CDR3 nucleotides: TGTGCCAGCACCTTAGTATTCGGGGGAGGCGAGACCCAGTACTTC. Translated, it gives CASTLVFGGGETQYF. V gene TRBV7-2 combines with J gene TRBJ2-5; D is perhaps TRBD2 (6 bases). The CDR3 has 15 amino acids. Germline V gene lookup returns CDR1 SGHTA and CDR2 FQGNSA.

This clone was detected only once. The V gene is TRBV28, the J gene TRBJ2-1; D unclear. The CDR3 contains 13 residues. Germline values: CDR1 MDHEN, CDR2 SYDVKM. Trimming took 5 bases from V and 4 from J, leaving 9 bases between them. The CDR3 sequence is CASSIPLYNEQFF. The CDR3 bases are TGTGCCAGCAGTATCCCTCTATACAATGAGCAGTTCTTC.

This chain links TRBV5-6 with TRBJ2-3, with 11 bases lining up with TRBD2. Germline V gene data show CDR1 as SGHDT and CDR2 as YYEEEE. Germline trimming cut 6 bases from V and 8 bases from J; bases unmatched to any gene: 2. CDR3 size: 12 residues. CDR3 residues: CASTGTSGTQYF. CDR3 sequence (DNA): TGTGCCAGCACAGGGACTAGCGGTACGCAGTATTTT.

The rearrangement joins TRBV6-1 to TRBJ2-3, with 10 positions matching TRBD1. The CDR3 runs 14 residues. The germline V gene has CDR1 MNHNS and CDR2 SASEGT. Trimming took 8 bases from V and 4 from J; bases not matched to a gene: 6. This CDR3 is CASLRDRGADTQYF. CDR3 bases: TGTGCCAGCCTCCGGGACAGGGGCGCAGATACGCAGTATTTT.